The 7 T cell receptor beta chains reported below all come from one sample, sequenced in a study of fetal regulatory T cell absence and autoimmunity. Assay: immunoSEQ multiplex PCR; the TCRdb copy retains only in-frame clones and omits some. This sample has 85,000 to 100,000 clones, with less than 80% found just once. Sequencing was done on a sample of pancreas tissue. The receptors were gathered from a male donor with IPEX syndrome.

The chain has TRBV4-1 and TRBJ2-5; 10 bases match TRBD1. The CDR3 is made up of 15 amino acids. Germline CDR1 MGHRA, CDR2 YSYEKL. J lost 2 bases, V lost 4 bases, and 4 bases had no gene match. CDR3 nucleotide sequence: TGCGCCAGCAGCCCCCGGGACAGGGGTCAAGAGACCCAGTACTTC. Its protein product is CASSPRDRGQETQYF.

The chain is built from TRBV5-8 and TRBJ1-2; no clear D gene. The germline CDR1 and CDR2 sequences are SGHTS and YDEGEE. The CDR3 extends over 14 amino acids. V was cut by 1 base and J by 4 bases, with 11 bases left in between. The CDR3 region has the DNA TGTGCCAGCAGCTTGATCGAGGACGGCTATGGCTACACCTTC. It is translated as CASSLIEDGYGYTF.

The chain is built from TRBV27 and TRBJ1-6; D unresolved. This CDR3 has 17 amino acids. CDR1 and CDR2 (germline): MNHEY, SMNVEV (reference sequence). Trimming cost V 5 bases and J 0 bases, with 14 bases left between them. The CDR3 bases are TGTGCCAGCAGTCCCGGACGCAGGAGCTCCTATAATTCACCCCTCCACTTT. It translates to CASSPGRRSSYNSPLHF.

V usage is TRBV29-1 and J usage is TRBJ1-2; 7 bases agree with TRBD1. This CDR3 is 16 amino acids long. The V gene's germline CDR1 is SQVTM and CDR2 ANQGSEA. Losses at the gene ends were 4 bases for V and 6 bases for J; bases not matched to a gene: 17. The DNA for the CDR3 is TGCAGCGTTGTGGGTGGGACAGTTGACATGGTCCATGGCTACACCTTC. As protein: CSVVGGTVDMVHGYTF.

This chain connects TRBV5-4 to TRBJ1-2, with D hard to call. CDR3 size: 15 residues. The germline V and J ends were trimmed by 0 bases and 3 bases, with 12 bases remaining between them. From germline, CDR1 is SGHNT and CDR2 YYREEE (reference sequence). CDR3 coding DNA: TGTGCCAGCAGCTTGGGGGATCCGGGTTACTATGGCTACACCTTC. The encoded protein is CASSLGDPGYYGYTF.

The chain links TRBV21-1 to TRBJ2-1; the table assigns TRBD1, which was not confirmed against the DNA. TRBV21-1 is a known pseudogene. The CDR3 length is 16 residues. The CDR3 DNA follows: TGTGCCAGCAGCACCCGTAGGACAGGGAACTACAATGAGCAGTTCTTC. It specifies CASSTRRTGNYNEQFF.

The chain uses TRBV7-2 and TRBJ2-7, with 7 positions matching TRBD1. Losses at the gene ends were 5 bases for V and 5 bases for J; bases not matched to a gene: 9. CDR3 length equals 14 residues. The germline V gene encodes CDR1 SGHTA and CDR2 FQGNSA. CDR3 residues: CASSPQQGNHEQYF. CDR3 DNA: TGTGCCAGCAGCCCGCAACAGGGGAACCACGAGCAGTACTTC. Filled out from reference TRBV7-2 and TRBJ2-7, the complete variable domain reads GAGVSQSPSNKVTEKGKDVELRCDPISGHTALYWYRQSLGQGLEFLIYFQGNSAPDKSGLPSDRFSAERTGGSVSTLTIQRTQQEDSAVYLCASSPQQGNHEQYFGPGTRLTVT.